These T cell receptor beta chains were read from a single sample in a study of blood T cell repertoires in COVID-19. Some clones are missing from TCRdb's copy, which holds only in-frame ones; the method was immunoSEQ multiplex PCR. Of 110,000 to 150,000 clones in the sample, 85% to 90% are singletons; the top ten hold approximately 11%. Material for sequencing was peripheral blood. The origin of the receptors is a woman of 80 years or more with acute or convalescent COVID-19. Each CDR3 is given with its conserved first and last residue. The D gene is left open where the match is weak. Not all rows give a size; the values are once, few, many and, for expanded clones, a class.

TRBV9	.	.	TRBJ2-5	CVSSVHGEETQYF	TGTGTCAGCAGCGTTCATGGAGAAGAGACCCAGTACTTC
TRBV6-5	.	.	TRBJ2-7	CATTSGLYEQYF	TGTGCCACCACCAGCGGACTCTACGAGCAGTACTTC
TRBV9	.	.	TRBJ1-2	CASSVVGGAQDGYTF	TGTGCCAGCAGCGTAGTTGGGGGGGCGCAGGATGGCTACACCTTC
TRBV7-3	.	.	TRBJ2-2	CASSLNRDHGELFF	TGTGCCAGCAGCTTAAACAGGGATCACGGGGAGCTGTTTTTT
TRBV6-2/TRBV6-3	.	.	TRBJ1-2	CASSGTHDPLNYGYTF	TGTGCCAGCAGTGGGACTCACGACCCTCTTAACTATGGCTACACCTTC
TRBV28	few	TRBD1	TRBJ1-1	CASSYLPGQTNTEAFF	TGTGCCAGCAGTTACCTCCCGGGACAGACGAACACTGAAGCTTTCTTT
TRBV5-1	.	TRBD1	TRBJ2-7	CASSATGGPYEQYF	TGCGCCAGCAGCGCGACAGGGGGGCCCTACGAGCAGTACTTC
TRBV30	.	.	TRBJ2-1	CAWSGNLYNEQFF	TGTGCCTGGAGTGGTAACTTATACAATGAGCAGTTCTTC
TRBV18	.	.	TRBJ1-1	CASSPQGGEAFF	TGTGCCAGCTCACCACAAGGGGGTGAAGCTTTCTTT
TRBV18	.	.	TRBJ1-1	CASSPVPEGTEAFF	TGTGCCAGCTCACCAGTCCCGGAGGGCACTGAAGCTTTCTTT
TRBV9	.	.	TRBJ1-3	CASSVSGAGSGNTIYF	TGTGCCAGCAGCGTATCAGGGGCAGGCTCTGGAAACACCATATATTTT
TRBV6-5	.	.	TRBJ1-2	CASSMAGARGYTF	TGTGCCAGCAGTATGGCGGGGGCTCGGGGCTACACCTTC
TRBV4-2	.	.	TRBJ1-1	CASTEQVLATEAFF	TGTGCCAGCACGGAACAGGTACTGGCCACTGAAGCTTTCTTT
TRBV3-1/TRBV3-2	.	TRBD2	TRBJ2-7	CASSRREAGVPEQYF	TGTGCCAGCAGCCGGCGGGAAGCGGGGGTTCCGGAGCAGTACTTC
TRBV6-2/TRBV6-3	.	.	TRBJ1-3	CASSYREGGNTIYF	TGTGCCAGCAGTTACCGGGAAGGCGGAAACACCATATATTTT
TRBV7-2	.	.	TRBJ1-5	CASSLVPGHIASNQPQHF	TGTGCCAGCAGCTTAGTACCGGGACACATCGCTAGCAATCAGCCCCAGCATTTT